The source of this T cell receptor beta chain is a study of CD8 T cells in ankylosing spondylitis. Whole-study results and caveats: Clones linked to disease were reported to show significant enrichment in matched ankylosing spondylitis synovial fluid.

In its sample, this clonotype was seen many times. The antigen is not known. Quantitative 5'-RACE with molecular barcodes was used to make the TCR beta libraries. TCRdb reprocessed the 5' RACE reads with MiXCR, giving one entry per CDR3 protein. The data contain about 140,000 distinct CDR3 sequences, 7.3% of them seen just once; the ten biggest clones take up 9.5% to 15%. This CDR3 spans 15 amino acids. Germline CDR1 is LGHNA and CDR2 is YNFKEQ. The V end lost 0 bases, the J end lost 3 bases, and 11 bases lay between the germline ends. Sequencing was performed on blood, either unsorted or a sorted T cell fraction (not recorded which). The TCR comes from a female donor with ankylosing spondylitis or in good health (not recorded which). The chain is built from TRBV4-2 and TRBJ1-1; D ambiguous. The CDR3 DNA sequence: TGTGCCAGCAGCCAAGACGGGGTGGCGTACACTGAAGCTTTCTTT. Amino acid sequence: CASSQDGVAYTEAFF.